A single sample gave rise to the 13 T cell receptor beta chains below, sequenced in a study of metastatic and nonmetastatic thyroid tumors. With MiXCR, TCRdb reprocessed the PCR reads. The sample carries 15,000 to 20,000 clones, 20% to 30% recorded once. No treatment had been given to any patient before thyroid surgery. Specimen: adjacent normal tissue. The receptors come from a female donor with papillary thyroid cancer or a benign thyroid nodule (not recorded which). Some clones in this sample may be carry-over from other donors' samples.

The V and J genes are TRBV20-1 and TRBJ1-6; D gene ambiguous. Trimming stripped 4 bases from V and 0 bases from J, with 13 bases between. This CDR3 contains 16 residues. In germline, CDR1 is DFQATT, CDR2 SNEGSKA (reference sequence). As DNA, the CDR3 is TGCAGTGCTATCCCTGGGCCGAGCTCCTATAATTCACCCCTCCACTTT. Protein: CSAIPGPSSYNSPLHF.

The chain is built from TRBV11-1 and TRBJ2-1, with D possibly TRBD2 on 6 matching bases. Germline CDR1 and CDR2: SGHAT and FQDESV (reference sequence). CDR3 length: 16 amino acids. V lost 2 bases to trimming and J lost 7 bases, with 18 bases between them. CDR3 DNA sequence: TGTGCCAGCAGCTTAACGGGACTCCCGGGCCTTAATGAGCAGTTCTTC. Its protein product is CASSLTGLPGLNEQFF.

This clone was detected only a few times. CDR3 loop: CASSFSDLSSYNEQFF. DNA for the CDR3: TGCGCCAGCAGCTTCTCGGACTTGAGCTCCTACAATGAGCAGTTCTTC. The chain combines TRBV5-1 with TRBJ2-1; D might be TRBD2 (5 bases). This CDR3 is 16 amino acids long. The germline V gene encodes CDR1 SGHRS and CDR2 YFSETQ. V lost 2 bases and J lost 0, with 12 bases in between.

This clone was detected a few times. CDR3 residues: CASSLRWGGTGVHEQYF. Written as DNA, the CDR3 is TGTGCCAGCAGCCTGAGGTGGGGGGGGACAGGGGTTCACGAGCAGTACTTC. This chain connects TRBV27 to TRBJ2-7, with 10 positions matching TRBD1. J gave up 5 bases and V 6 bases, and 16 bases lay outside the gene matches. The CDR3 has 17 amino acids. Germline V CDR1 and CDR2: MNHEY, SMNVEV (reference sequence).

V gene TRBV20-1 combines with J gene TRBJ1-1; 7 bases match TRBD1. CDR1 DFQATT and CDR2 SNEGSKA come from the germline V gene (reference sequence). Trimming took 4 bases from V and 5 from J; bases not matched to a gene: 13. This CDR3 has 15 residues. Here the CDR3 DNA reads TGCAGTGCTACTAGACAGGGAGGAAGAAAGACTGAAGCTTTCTTT. It is translated as CSATRQGGRKTEAFF.

This clone has a handful of counts. The rearrangement links TRBV2 to TRBJ2-7; 14 nucleotides line up with TRBD2. The CDR3 is 16 amino acids. The junction had 9 bases not matched to a gene; V was cut back by 6 bases and J by 5 bases. Germline values: CDR1 SNHLY, CDR2 FYNNEI. The CDR3 bases are TGTGCCAGCAGCGAGGGACTAGCGGGAGCAAATAACGAGCAGTACTTC. Its translation is CASSEGLAGANNEQYF.

The J gene is TRBJ2-2, the V gene TRBV20-1; tentatively, D is TRBD2 (6 bases). Germline CDR1 is DFQATT and CDR2 is SNEGSKA (reference sequence). The CDR3 spans 13 residues. With 5 bases removed from V and 6 bases from J, the gap between germline ends came to 13 bases. CDR3 coding DNA: TGCAGTGCTGGGAGGTCTAGCGCCGGGGAGCTGTTTTTT. This gives the protein CSAGRSSAGELFF.

This clone appeared a few times. The chain has TRBV6-2 or TRBV6-3 and TRBJ2-7; D is perhaps TRBD2 (5 bases). Germline CDR1 and CDR2: MNHEY and SVGEGT. The length of the CDR3 is 15 residues. The V and J ends lost 6 bases and 6 bases respectively, with 21 bases between them. The CDR3 here is CASSPGRGTYAEQYF. DNA of the CDR3: TGTGCCAGCAGCCCGGGCCGGGGAACCTACGCCGAGCAGTACTTC.

This clone came up many times. This specimen includes other DNA sequences encoding the same CDR3. The chain is built from TRBV2 and TRBJ2-3, with D perhaps TRBD1 (6 bases). The V end was cut by 2 bases, the J end by 2 bases, with 11 bases between. This CDR3 region has 15 residues. The germline V gene encodes CDR1 SNHLY and CDR2 FYNNEI. CDR3 region: CASSETGSSTDTQYF. In DNA form, the CDR3 reads TGTGCCAGCAGTGAAACAGGGTCCTCCACAGATACGCAGTATTTT.

Of note for this clone: One junction end does not reproduce the germline sequence, and a read error may be involved. The V gene is TRBV12-3 or TRBV12-4, the J gene TRBJ2-7; D perhaps matches TRBD1 (6 bases). The CDR3 length is 11 residues. CDR3 sequence (DNA): TGTGCCAGCAGCGGATCCGGGACAAGTGACTTC. Protein sequence: CASSGSGTSDF.

This clone was detected only a few times. The genes are TRBV19 and TRBJ2-7, with 11 bases fitting TRBD2. Trimming cost V 6 bases and J 6 bases; bases outside gene matches: 4. CDR3 length: 13 residues. Germline V gives CDR1 LNHDA, CDR2 SQIVND (reference sequence). The DNA of the CDR3 is TGTGCCAGTAGCTACGGGACTAGCGGCGAGCAGTACTTC. Residues: CASSYGTSGEQYF.

The V call is TRBV20-1, the J call TRBJ2-3, with 13 bases lining up with TRBD2. Trimming at V came to 3 bases and at J to 3 bases, leaving 3 bases not matched to a gene. Germline values: CDR1 DFQATT, CDR2 SNEGSKA (reference sequence). The length of the CDR3 is 15 residues. The CDR3 region has the DNA TGCAGTGCTAGTGAACTAGCGGGAGGGACAGATACGCAGTATTTT. Its translation: CSASELAGGTDTQYF.

The rearrangement uses TRBV20-1 and TRBJ2-7; D may be TRBD1 (5 bases). The V and J ends lost 5 bases and 4 bases respectively, with 6 bases between them. This CDR3 has 10 residues. Looked up from germline, CDR1 is DFQATT and CDR2 is SNEGSKA (reference sequence). The CDR3 is CSAGQYEQYF. The CDR3 region has the DNA TGCAGTGCTGGACAATACGAGCAGTACTTC.